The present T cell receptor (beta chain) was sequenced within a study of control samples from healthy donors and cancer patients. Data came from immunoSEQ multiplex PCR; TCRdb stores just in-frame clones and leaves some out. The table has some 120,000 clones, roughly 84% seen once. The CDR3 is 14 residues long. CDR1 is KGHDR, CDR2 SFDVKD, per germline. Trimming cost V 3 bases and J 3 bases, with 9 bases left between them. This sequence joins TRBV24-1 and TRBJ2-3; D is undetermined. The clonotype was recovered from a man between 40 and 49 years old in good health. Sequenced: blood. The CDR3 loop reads CATSDRAATDTQYF. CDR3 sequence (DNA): TGTGCCACCAGTGATAGGGCAGCTACAGATACGCAGTATTTT.